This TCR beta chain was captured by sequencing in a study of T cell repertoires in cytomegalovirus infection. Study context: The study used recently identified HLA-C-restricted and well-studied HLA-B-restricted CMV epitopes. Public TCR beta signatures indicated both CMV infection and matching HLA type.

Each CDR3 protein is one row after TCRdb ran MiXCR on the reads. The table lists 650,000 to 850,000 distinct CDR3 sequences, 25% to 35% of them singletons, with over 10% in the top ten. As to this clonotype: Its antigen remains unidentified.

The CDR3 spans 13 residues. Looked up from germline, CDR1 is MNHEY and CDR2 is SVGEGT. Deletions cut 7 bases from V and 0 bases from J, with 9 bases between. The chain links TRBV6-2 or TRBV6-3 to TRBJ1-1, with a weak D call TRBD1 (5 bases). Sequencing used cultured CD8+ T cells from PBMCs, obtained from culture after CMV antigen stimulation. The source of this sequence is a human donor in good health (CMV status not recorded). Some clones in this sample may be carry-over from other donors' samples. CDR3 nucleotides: TGTGCCAGCATTGACAGAGTGAACACTGAAGCTTTCTTT. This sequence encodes CASIDRVNTEAFF.